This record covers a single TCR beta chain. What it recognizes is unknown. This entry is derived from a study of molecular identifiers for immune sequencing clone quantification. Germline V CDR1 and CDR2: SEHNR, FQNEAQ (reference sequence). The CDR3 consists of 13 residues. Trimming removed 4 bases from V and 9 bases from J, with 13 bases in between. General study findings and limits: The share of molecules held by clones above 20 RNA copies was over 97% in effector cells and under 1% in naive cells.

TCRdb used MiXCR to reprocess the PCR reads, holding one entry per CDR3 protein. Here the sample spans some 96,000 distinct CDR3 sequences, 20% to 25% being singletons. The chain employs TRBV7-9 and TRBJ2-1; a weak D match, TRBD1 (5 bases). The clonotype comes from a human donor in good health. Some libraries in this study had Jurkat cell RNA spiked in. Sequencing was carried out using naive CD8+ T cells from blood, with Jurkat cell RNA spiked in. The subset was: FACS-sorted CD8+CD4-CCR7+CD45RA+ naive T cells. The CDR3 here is CASSYETATEQFF. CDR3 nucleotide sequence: TGTGCCAGCAGCTACGAGACAGCCACTGAGCAGTTCTTC.